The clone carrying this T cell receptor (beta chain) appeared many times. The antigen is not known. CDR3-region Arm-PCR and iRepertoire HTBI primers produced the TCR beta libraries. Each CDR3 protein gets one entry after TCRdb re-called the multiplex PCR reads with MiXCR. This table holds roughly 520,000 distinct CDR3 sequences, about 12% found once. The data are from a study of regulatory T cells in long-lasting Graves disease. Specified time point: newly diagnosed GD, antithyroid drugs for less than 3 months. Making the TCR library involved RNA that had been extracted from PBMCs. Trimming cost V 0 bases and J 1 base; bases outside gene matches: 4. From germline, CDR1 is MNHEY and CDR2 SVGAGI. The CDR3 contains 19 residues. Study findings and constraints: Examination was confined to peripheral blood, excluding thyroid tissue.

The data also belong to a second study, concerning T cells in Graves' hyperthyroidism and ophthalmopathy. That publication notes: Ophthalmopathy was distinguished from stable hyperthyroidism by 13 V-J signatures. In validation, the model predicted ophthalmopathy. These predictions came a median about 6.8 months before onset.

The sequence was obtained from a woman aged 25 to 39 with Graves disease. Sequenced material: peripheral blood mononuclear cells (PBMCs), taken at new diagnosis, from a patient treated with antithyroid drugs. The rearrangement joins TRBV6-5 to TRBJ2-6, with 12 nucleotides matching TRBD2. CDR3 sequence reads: CASSYSGLAGHSGANVLTF. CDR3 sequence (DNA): TGTGCCAGCAGTTACTCAGGACTAGCGGGACATTCTGGGGCCAACGTCCTGACTTTC.